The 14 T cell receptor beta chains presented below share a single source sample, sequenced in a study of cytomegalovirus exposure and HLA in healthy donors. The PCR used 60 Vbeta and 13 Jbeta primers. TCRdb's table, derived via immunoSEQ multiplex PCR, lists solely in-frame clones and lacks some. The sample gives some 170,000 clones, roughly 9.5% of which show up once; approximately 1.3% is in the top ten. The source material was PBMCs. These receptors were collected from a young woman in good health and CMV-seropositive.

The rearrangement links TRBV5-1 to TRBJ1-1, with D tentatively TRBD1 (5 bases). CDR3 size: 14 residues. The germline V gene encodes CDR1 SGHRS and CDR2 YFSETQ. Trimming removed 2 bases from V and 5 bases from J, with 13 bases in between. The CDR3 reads CASSFKGGGTEAFF. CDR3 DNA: TGCGCCAGCAGCTTCAAAGGCGGGGGAACTGAAGCTTTCTTT.

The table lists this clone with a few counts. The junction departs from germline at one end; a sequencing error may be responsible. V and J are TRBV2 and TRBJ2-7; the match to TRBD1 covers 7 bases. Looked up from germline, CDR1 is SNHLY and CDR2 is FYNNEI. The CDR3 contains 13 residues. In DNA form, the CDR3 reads TGTGCCTGCAGGGTCAGGGGGTCCTACGAGCAGTACTTC. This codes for CACRVRGSYEQYF. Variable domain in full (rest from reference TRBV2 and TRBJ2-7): EPEVTQTPSHQVTQMGQEVILRCVPISNHLYFYWYRQILGQKVEFLVSFYNNEISEKSEIFDDQFSVERPDGSNFTLKIRSTKLEDSAMYFCACRVRGSYEQYFGPGTRLTVT.

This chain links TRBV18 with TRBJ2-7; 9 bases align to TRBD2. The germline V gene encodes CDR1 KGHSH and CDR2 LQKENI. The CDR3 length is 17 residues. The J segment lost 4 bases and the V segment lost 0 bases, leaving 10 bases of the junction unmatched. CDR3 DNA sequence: TGTGCCAGCTCACCACCGGGCGCGGGAGGGAAAGCGTACGAGCAGTACTTC. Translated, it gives CASSPPGAGGKAYEQYF.

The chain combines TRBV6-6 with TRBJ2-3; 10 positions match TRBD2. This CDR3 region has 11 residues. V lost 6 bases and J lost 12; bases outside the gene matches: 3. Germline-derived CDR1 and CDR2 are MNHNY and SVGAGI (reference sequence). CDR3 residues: CASRLLAGQYF. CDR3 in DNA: TGTGCCAGCAGGTTACTAGCGGGACAGTATTTT.

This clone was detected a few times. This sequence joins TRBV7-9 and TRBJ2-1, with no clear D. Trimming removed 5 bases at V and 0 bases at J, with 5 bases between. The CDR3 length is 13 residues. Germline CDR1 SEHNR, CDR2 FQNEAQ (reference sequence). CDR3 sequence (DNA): TGTGCCAGCAGCCGCGGCTCCTACAATGAGCAGTTCTTC. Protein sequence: CASSRGSYNEQFF.

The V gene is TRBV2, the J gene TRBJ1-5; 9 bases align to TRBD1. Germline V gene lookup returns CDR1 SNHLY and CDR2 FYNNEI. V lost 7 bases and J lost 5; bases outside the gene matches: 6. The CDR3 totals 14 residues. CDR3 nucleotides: TGTGCCAGCAACCGACAGGGGGGGGATCAGCCCCAGCATTTT. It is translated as CASNRQGGDQPQHF.

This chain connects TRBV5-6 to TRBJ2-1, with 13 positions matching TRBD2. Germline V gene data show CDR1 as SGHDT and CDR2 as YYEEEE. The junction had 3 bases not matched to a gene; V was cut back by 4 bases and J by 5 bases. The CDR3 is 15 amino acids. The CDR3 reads CASSAGLAGDNEQFF. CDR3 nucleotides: TGTGCCAGCAGCGCCGGACTAGCGGGGGACAATGAGCAGTTCTTC.

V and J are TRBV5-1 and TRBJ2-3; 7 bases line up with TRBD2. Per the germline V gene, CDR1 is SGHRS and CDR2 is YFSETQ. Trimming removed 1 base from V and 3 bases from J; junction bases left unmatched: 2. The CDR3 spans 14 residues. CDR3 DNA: TGCGCCAGCAGCTTGCCAGCGGGGACAGATACGCAGTATTTT. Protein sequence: CASSLPAGTDTQYF.

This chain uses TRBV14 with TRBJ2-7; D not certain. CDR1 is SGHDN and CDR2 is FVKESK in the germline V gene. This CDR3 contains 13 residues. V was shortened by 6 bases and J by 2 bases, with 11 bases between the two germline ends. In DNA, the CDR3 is TGTGCCAGCAGTCTCGACTCCCCCTACGAGCAGTACTTC. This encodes CASSLDSPYEQYF.

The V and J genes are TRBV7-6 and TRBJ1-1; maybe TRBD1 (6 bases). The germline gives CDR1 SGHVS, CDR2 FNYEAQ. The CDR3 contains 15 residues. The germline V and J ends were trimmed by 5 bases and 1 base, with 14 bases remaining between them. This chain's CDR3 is CASSTDRPPNTEAFF. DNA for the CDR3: TGTGCCAGCAGCACAGACAGGCCCCCGAACACTGAAGCTTTCTTT.

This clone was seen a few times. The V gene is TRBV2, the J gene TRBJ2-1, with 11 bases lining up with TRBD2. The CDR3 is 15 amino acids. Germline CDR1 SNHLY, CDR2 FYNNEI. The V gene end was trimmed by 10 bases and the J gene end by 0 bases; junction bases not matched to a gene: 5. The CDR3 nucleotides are TGTGCCACCAGAGGACTAGCGGGCTCCTACAATGAGCAGTTCTTC. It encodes CATRGLAGSYNEQFF.

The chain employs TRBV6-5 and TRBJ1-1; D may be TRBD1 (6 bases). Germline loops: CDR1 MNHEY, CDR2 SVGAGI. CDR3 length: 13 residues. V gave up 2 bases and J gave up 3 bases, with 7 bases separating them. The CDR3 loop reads CASSYTGYTEAFF. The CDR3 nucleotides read TGTGCCAGCAGTTACACAGGGTACACTGAAGCTTTCTTT.

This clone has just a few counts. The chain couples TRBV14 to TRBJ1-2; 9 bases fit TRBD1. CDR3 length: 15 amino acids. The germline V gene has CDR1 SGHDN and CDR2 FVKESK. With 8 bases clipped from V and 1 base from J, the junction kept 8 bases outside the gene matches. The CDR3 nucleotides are TGTGCCAGCTCAAGAGGGACAGGGCATAACTATGGCTACACCTTC. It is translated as CASSRGTGHNYGYTF.

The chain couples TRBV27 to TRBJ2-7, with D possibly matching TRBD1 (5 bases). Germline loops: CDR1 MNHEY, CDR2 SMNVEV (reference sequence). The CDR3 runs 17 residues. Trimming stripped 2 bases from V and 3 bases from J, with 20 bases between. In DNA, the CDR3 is TGTGCCAGCAGTTTACAGTCAGGGCTGGTTTCCTACTACGAGCAGTACTTC. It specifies CASSLQSGLVSYYEQYF.